Following are 27 T cell receptor beta chains from one sample sequenced in a study of cytomegalovirus exposure and HLA in healthy donors. In the PCR, 60 Vbeta and 13 Jbeta primers were used. The repertoire was sequenced with immunoSEQ multiplex PCR; TCRdb's copy has only in-frame clones and lacks some. The listing contains about 160,000 clones. Sequencing input: PBMCs. The origin of the receptors is a woman aged 45-65 years in good health and CMV-seronegative.

The chain uses TRBV6-5 and TRBJ1-1; the match to TRBD1 covers 7 bases. The CDR3 covers 16 residues. V was pared by 2 bases and J by 1 base, with 7 bases of the junction left unmatched. Germline V gene data show CDR1 as MNHEY and CDR2 as SVGAGI. CDR3 protein: CASSYVGQTENTEAFF. The CDR3 coding sequence is TGTGCCAGCAGTTACGTGGGACAGACGGAGAACACTGAAGCTTTCTTT.

The genes are TRBV7-9 and TRBJ1-5; possibly TRBD1 for D (6 bases). In germline, CDR1 is SEHNR, CDR2 FQNEAQ (reference sequence). With 0 bases removed from V and 2 bases from J, the gap between germline ends came to 14 bases. This CDR3 is built from 17 residues. The CDR3 DNA sequence: TGTGCCAGCAGCTTAGCGCTGATGAAGGGGGGCAATCAGCCCCAGCATTTT. It translates to CASSLALMKGGNQPQHF.

The genes are TRBV29-1 and TRBJ1-2, with D unclear. V shed 3 bases and J shed 7 bases, with 9 bases lying between them. Looked up from germline, CDR1 is SQVTM and CDR2 is ANQGSEA. CDR3 length: 11 residues. The DNA of the CDR3 is TGCAGCGTTGAGGCAGGTGGTGGCTACACCTTC. Residues: CSVEAGGGYTF.

This rearrangement joins TRBV7-8 to TRBJ2-5, with TRBD1 identical over 11 bases. This CDR3 contains 16 residues. The V gene's germline CDR1 is SGHVS and CDR2 FQNEAQ. The ends lost 1 base at V and 4 bases at J; junction bases unmatched: 5. CDR3 DNA sequence: TGTGCCAGCAGCTTAGGGGGACAGGGGGTGGGAGAGACCCAGTACTTC. Protein product: CASSLGGQGVGETQYF.

The CDR3 DNA follows: TGTGCCAGCAGCGCTAAGGGACTACCAAACACTGAAGCTTTCTTT. Protein product: CASSAKGLPNTEAFF. The chain recombines TRBV7-2 with TRBJ1-1; D possibly corresponds to TRBD1 (5 bases). V was cut by 5 bases and J by 2 bases, with 15 bases left in between. Per the germline V gene, CDR1 is SGHTA and CDR2 is FQGNSA. The CDR3 covers 15 residues.

V gene TRBV7-8 combines with J gene TRBJ1-2, with 7 bases aligning to TRBD1. Germline assignment: CDR1 SGHVS and CDR2 FQNEAQ. V gave up 1 base and J gave up 4 bases; unmatched junction bases: 0. This CDR3 comprises 13 residues. CDR3 nucleotide sequence: TGTGCCAGCAGCTTAGGACAGGGCTATGGCTACACCTTC. Translation gives CASSLGQGYGYTF.

The chain employs TRBV5-1 and TRBJ1-1; TRBD1 aligns across 9 bases. Germline V gene lookup returns CDR1 SGHRS and CDR2 YFSETQ. J lost 0 bases, V lost 2 bases, and 5 bases had no gene match. The CDR3 loop spans 16 amino acids. The CDR3 coding sequence is TGCGCCAGCAGCTTTCATGGACAGGGGATGAACACTGAAGCTTTCTTT. Translated, it gives CASSFHGQGMNTEAFF.

The chain joins TRBV6-5 to TRBJ1-2; a possible D gene is TRBD1 (5 bases). The germline gives CDR1 MNHEY, CDR2 SVGAGI. There are 13 residues in the CDR3. Trimming left V 6 bases short and J 6 bases short, with 14 bases between. Here the CDR3 reads CASRTPGLDGYTF. Written as DNA, the CDR3 is TGTGCCAGCAGGACTCCGGGACTGGATGGCTACACCTTC.

The V call is TRBV7-3, the J call TRBJ2-1; 8 bases line up with TRBD2. This CDR3 spans 15 amino acids. The V and J ends lost 3 bases and 9 bases, in that order; junction bases with no gene match: 10. Germline CDR1 and CDR2: SGHTA and FQGTGA. This CDR3 is CASSFGASGSVEQFF. CDR3 coding DNA: TGTGCCAGCAGCTTTGGAGCGAGCGGGAGCGTTGAGCAGTTCTTC.

The chain has TRBV5-1 and TRBJ1-1; D perhaps matches TRBD1 (5 bases). V shed 6 bases and J shed 5 bases, with 14 bases lying between them. Germline V gene lookup returns CDR1 SGHRS and CDR2 YFSETQ. This CDR3 contains 13 residues. The CDR3 sequence: CASTPGGRTEAFF. CDR3 nucleotides: TGCGCCAGCACTCCCGGGGGGAGGACTGAAGCTTTCTTT.

This chain uses TRBV19 with TRBJ1-2; no firm D call. The V end was cut by 7 bases, the J end by 4 bases, with 16 bases between. The germline CDR1 and CDR2 sequences are LNHDA and SQIVND (reference sequence). This CDR3 has 14 residues. The CDR3 DNA follows: TGTGCCAGTACCACTTCGCGGGCTCGCTATGGCTACACCTTC. Translated, it gives CASTTSRARYGYTF.

V and J are TRBV9 and TRBJ2-2, with 8 bases that match TRBD2. This CDR3 comprises 17 residues. The germline V gene has CDR1 SGDLS and CDR2 YYNGEE. V dropped 1 base and J dropped 3; count of bases not matched to a gene: 8. The CDR3 spells CASSVPRAGEDTGELFF. The CDR3 DNA sequence: TGTGCCAGCAGCGTACCCAGAGCGGGAGAAGACACCGGGGAGCTGTTTTTT.

This chain uses TRBV15 with TRBJ2-5; a possible D gene is TRBD1 (5 bases). CDR1 and CDR2 (germline): LNHNV, YYDKDF (reference sequence). CDR3 length: 14 amino acids. V was trimmed by 0 bases and J by 4 bases, leaving 9 bases between them. CDR3 protein: CATSRDSQGETQYF. CDR3 DNA sequence: TGTGCCACCAGCAGAGATTCCCAGGGAGAGACCCAGTACTTC.

This chain connects TRBV5-1 to TRBJ1-3; maybe TRBD1 (6 bases). V was shortened by 1 base and J by 1 base, with 12 bases between the two germline ends. In germline, CDR1 is SGHRS, CDR2 YFSETQ. The CDR3 is 16 amino acids. The CDR3 region has the DNA TGCGCCAGCAGCTTGACAGGGATCCTGTCTGGAAACACCATATATTTT. This sequence encodes CASSLTGILSGNTIYF.

The J gene is TRBJ1-1, the V gene TRBV4-2; D is unclear. Germline V CDR1 and CDR2: LGHNA, YNFKEQ. V lost 1 base and J lost 1, with 10 bases in between. This CDR3 has 15 residues. CDR3 bases: TGTGCCAGCAGCCAAGGAGGCAACCAGAACACTGAAGCTTTCTTT. This sequence encodes CASSQGGNQNTEAFF.

The chain combines TRBV9 with TRBJ1-4; 7 positions match TRBD1. Germline V gene data show CDR1 as SGDLS and CDR2 as YYNGEE. Unmatched junction bases numbered 9, after V lost 3 bases and J lost 7 bases. CDR3 length equals 15 residues. The CDR3 spells CASSGGQGESEKLFF. The CDR3 DNA sequence: TGTGCCAGCAGCGGAGGGCAGGGGGAAAGTGAAAAACTGTTTTTT.

V and J are TRBV5-1 and TRBJ2-3, with 9 bases fitting TRBD2. The CDR3 sequence is 16 residues long. Per the germline V gene, CDR1 is SGHRS and CDR2 is YFSETQ. Trimming at V came to 0 bases and at J to 1 base, leaving 3 bases not matched to a gene. The CDR3 is CASSLGASGGTDTQYF. The DNA of the CDR3 is TGCGCCAGCAGCTTGGGGGCTAGCGGGGGCACAGATACGCAGTATTTT. The variable domain in full, completed from reference TRBV5-1 and TRBJ2-3, reads KAGVTQTPRYLIKTRGQQVTLSCSPISGHRSVSWYQQTPGQGLQFLFEYFSETQRNKGNFPGRFSGRQFSNSRSEMNVSTLELGDSALYLCASSLGASGGTDTQYFGPGTRLTVL.

The chain carries TRBV15 and TRBJ1-6; 9 bases line up with TRBD1. The CDR3 covers 14 residues. Trimming cost V 4 bases and J 9 bases; bases outside gene matches: 4. Germline lookup yields CDR1 LNHNV and CDR2 YYDKDF (reference sequence). The CDR3 loop is CATSNRGRISPLHF. The DNA for the CDR3 is TGTGCCACCAGCAACAGGGGGCGCATTTCACCCCTCCACTTT.

V gene TRBV28 combines with J gene TRBJ2-7; 9 nucleotides agree with TRBD2. Germline V lookup: CDR1 MDHEN, CDR2 SYDVKM. This CDR3 region has 15 residues. V gave up 3 bases and J gave up 3 bases; unmatched junction bases: 6. CDR3 DNA sequence: TGTGCCAGCAGTTTCGTAGCGGGAGTGAGCTACGAGCAGTACTTC. It yields the protein CASSFVAGVSYEQYF.

The chain links TRBV5-8 to TRBJ1-1; a weak D match, TRBD1 (5 bases). Deletions cut 1 base from V and 1 base from J, with 5 bases between. Germline-derived CDR1 and CDR2 are SGHTS and YDEGEE. There are 13 residues in the CDR3. CDR3 bases: TGTGCCAGCAGCTTGACAGGGAACACTGAAGCTTTCTTT. Translation: CASSLTGNTEAFF.

J is TRBJ1-3 and V is TRBV5-4, with D maybe TRBD1 (5 bases). In germline, CDR1 is SGHNT, CDR2 YYREEE (reference sequence). The CDR3 spans 14 residues. The ends were cut back, 2 bases at V and 4 bases at J, with 10 bases in the middle. The CDR3 here is CASSFGGVGNTIYF. For the CDR3, the DNA is TGTGCCAGCAGCTTCGGGGGAGTGGGAAACACCATATATTTT. The whole variable domain, filled in from reference TRBV5-4 and TRBJ1-3, reads ETGVTQSPTHLIKTRGQQVTLRCSSQSGHNTVSWYQQALGQGPQFIFQYYREEENGRGNFPPRFSGLQFPNYSSELNVNALELDDSALYLCASSFGGVGNTIYFGEGSWLTVV.

This sequence joins TRBV29-1 and TRBJ1-2; tentatively, D is TRBD1 (6 bases). The CDR3 covers 18 residues. V was pared by 0 bases and J by 2 bases, with 22 bases between. CDR1 SQVTM and CDR2 ANQGSEA come from the germline V gene. The CDR3 spells CSVEDRWHRELLNYGYTF. For the CDR3, the DNA is TGCAGCGTTGAAGATCGGTGGCACAGGGAGTTGCTCAACTATGGCTACACCTTC.

The rearrangement uses TRBV7-9 and TRBJ1-4; D not certain. The CDR3 has 11 amino acids. From germline, CDR1 is SEHNR and CDR2 FQNEAQ (reference sequence). V was trimmed by 5 bases and J by 8 bases, leaving 6 bases between them. The CDR3 sequence is CASSNPEKLFF. CDR3 DNA: TGTGCCAGCAGCAATCCAGAAAAACTGTTTTTT.

The chain carries TRBV30 and TRBJ1-1, with TRBD1 matching over 7 bases. CDR1 and CDR2 (germline): GTSNPN, SVGIG (reference sequence). This CDR3 comprises 12 residues. J was trimmed by 4 bases and V by 1 base; bases with no gene match: 0. Here the CDR3 reads CAWSGQGTEAFF. CDR3 bases: TGTGCCTGGAGTGGACAGGGCACTGAAGCTTTCTTT.

The chain uses TRBV15 and TRBJ2-7; D is perhaps TRBD1 (6 bases). The CDR3 totals 13 residues. Looked up from germline, CDR1 is LNHNV and CDR2 is YYDKDF (reference sequence). Trimming took off 3 bases at V and 3 bases at J, with 9 bases between the two ends. The CDR3 coding sequence is TGTGCCACCAGCAGTTTACAGGGCTACGAGCAGTACTTC. It specifies CATSSLQGYEQYF.

The V gene is TRBV6-6, the J gene TRBJ2-7; 10 bases line up with TRBD2. The CDR3 extends over 14 amino acids. In germline, CDR1 is MNHNY, CDR2 SVGAGI (reference sequence). V shed 3 bases, J shed 2 bases, and the junction held 1 base outside the gene matches. The CDR3 loop reads CASSYTSGTYEQYF. The CDR3 DNA sequence: TGTGCCAGCAGTTATACTAGCGGGACCTACGAGCAGTACTTC.

The chain recombines TRBV11-2 with TRBJ2-7; TRBD2 is a possible D gene (5 bases). Germline loops: CDR1 SGHAT, CDR2 FQNNGV. Deletions cut 0 bases from V and 2 bases from J, with 5 bases between. The CDR3 extends over 13 amino acids. Here the CDR3 reads CASSLELAYEQYF. The CDR3 coding sequence is TGTGCCAGCAGCTTAGAACTAGCCTACGAGCAGTACTTC.